A single sample gave rise to the 16 T cell receptor beta chains below, sequenced in a study of CD8 T cells in ankylosing spondylitis. Notes on the study in general: Typical of ankylosing spondylitis blood, it appeared, was a TCR beta motif of 7 or 8 highly homologous variants.

Their recognized antigens are unknown. TCRdb re-called the 5' RACE reads through MiXCR, storing one row per CDR3 protein. The repertoire holds about 450,000 distinct CDR3 sequences, with roughly 26% as singletons. The sample was blood, either unsorted or a sorted T cell fraction (not recorded which). The origin of the receptors is a male donor with ankylosing spondylitis.

The chain employs TRBV12-3 or TRBV12-4 and TRBJ1-1; D not resolved. The CDR3 consists of 14 residues. The V and J ends lost 5 bases and 0 bases respectively, with 10 bases between them. CDR3 bases: TGTGCCAGCAGTCCGGACGGGTTGAACACTGAAGCTTTCTTT. Protein: CASSPDGLNTEAFF.

This clonotype has only a few counts. The chain has TRBV29-1 and TRBJ2-3; 8 nucleotides agree with TRBD2. This CDR3 is 15 amino acids long. After removal of 6 bases from V and 4 bases from J, the junction contained 12 bases not matched to a gene. Germline V gene lookup returns CDR1 SQVTM and CDR2 ANQGSEA. The DNA of the CDR3 is TGCAGCGTCGCATGGGGCCTCGGGGGGGCAGATACGCAGTATTTT. Translating it yields CSVAWGLGGADTQYF.

Only a few counts were recorded for this clonotype. This chain connects TRBV3-1 to TRBJ2-1; 8 bases are shared with TRBD2. The CDR3 length is 15 residues. J lost 3 bases, V lost 4 bases, and 5 bases had no gene match. From germline, CDR1 is LGHDT and CDR2 YNNKEL (reference sequence). The CDR3 DNA follows: TGTGCCAGCAGCCCGAGCGGGAGATACTACAATGAGCAGTTCTTC. Its translation: CASSPSGRYYNEQFF.

This clonotype was counted a few times. The rearrangement joins TRBV11-2 to TRBJ2-1, with D tentatively TRBD2 (6 bases). Trimming shortened V by 5 bases and J by 9 bases, and 11 bases separated the two germline ends. This CDR3 region has 12 residues. Germline V gene sequence: CDR1 SGHAT, CDR2 FQNNGV. CDR3 region: CASSILAAEQFF. The CDR3 nucleotides read TGTGCCAGCAGCATACTAGCAGCTGAGCAGTTCTTC. Full variable domain (missing parts from reference TRBV11-2 and TRBJ2-1): EAGVAQSPRYKIIEKRQSVAFWCNPISGHATLYWYQQILGQGPKLLIQFQNNGVVDDSQLPKDRFSAERLKGVDSTLKIQPAKLEDSAVYLCASSILAAEQFFGPGTRLTVL.

This clonotype has just a few counts. The chain joins TRBV5-6 to TRBJ1-5; D not resolved. Germline loops: CDR1 SGHDT, CDR2 YYEEEE. The CDR3 totals 13 residues. The V end was cut by 1 base, the J end by 4 bases, with 6 bases between. The CDR3 loop reads CASSLSPNQPQHF. The CDR3 nucleotides are TGTGCCAGCAGCTTGAGCCCGAATCAGCCCCAGCATTTT. The full variable domain, in which reference TRBV5-6 and TRBJ1-5 provide the parts outside the CDR3, is DAGVTQSPTHLIKTRGQQVTLRCSPKSGHDTVSWYQQALGQGPQFIFQYYEEEERQRGNFPDRFSGHQFPNYSSELNVNALLLGDSALYLCASSLSPNQPQHFGDGTRLSIL.

V and J are TRBV24-1 and TRBJ2-1; no definite D call. With 3 bases removed from V and 9 bases from J, the gap between germline ends came to 17 bases. The germline V gene has CDR1 KGHDR and CDR2 SFDVKD. This CDR3 is built from 15 residues. In nucleotides, the CDR3 is TGTGCCACCAGTGATGCCCGGGCCCACGTCGGTGAGCAGTTCTTC. This codes for CATSDARAHVGEQFF.

This clonotype is a singleton in its sample. This chain uses TRBV27 with TRBJ2-3, with D perhaps matching TRBD2 (6 bases). V lost 4 bases to trimming and J lost 1 base, with 15 bases between them. Germline V CDR1 and CDR2: MNHEY, SMNVEV (reference sequence). The CDR3 totals 16 residues. The CDR3 region has the DNA TGTGCCAGCAGTTACGGCCGGGGGTCTGGCACAGATACGCAGTATTTT. Residues: CASSYGRGSGTDTQYF.

The V call is TRBV29-1, the J call TRBJ2-7; D possibly corresponds to TRBD2 (6 bases). V gave up 4 bases and J gave up 5 bases, with 12 bases separating them. Per germline, CDR1 SQVTM and CDR2 ANQGSEA. The CDR3 is made up of 12 amino acids. The CDR3 DNA reads TGCAGCGTTGGAGAAAGGAGGGACGAGCAGTACGTC. It is translated as CSVGERRDEQYV.

CDR3 coding DNA: TGCAGTGCTGGACTCCCAATGGGGGTAGCGGGAGACGAGCAGTACTTC. Translated: CSAGLPMGVAGDEQYF. The rearrangement joins TRBV20-1 to TRBJ2-7, with TRBD2 identical over 9 bases. V lost 5 bases to trimming and J lost 5 bases; unmatched junction nucleotides: 16. The CDR3 runs 16 residues. The germline V gene encodes CDR1 DFQATT and CDR2 SNEGSKA (reference sequence).

CDR3 sequence: CASSLSRLDGADTQYF. The CDR3 DNA follows: TGTGCCAGCAGCTTATCTAGACTAGACGGGGCAGATACGCAGTATTTT. This chain links TRBV7-2 with TRBJ2-3; D is possibly TRBD2 (6 bases). Per germline, CDR1 SGHTA and CDR2 FQGNSA. V was shortened by 2 bases and J by 4 bases, with 16 bases between the two germline ends. The CDR3 has 16 residues.

This clonotype was counted only a few times. This chain joins TRBV4-1 and TRBJ2-7; D unresolved. The CDR3 loop spans 13 amino acids. The germline gives CDR1 MGHRA, CDR2 YSYEKL. Between the trimmed V and J ends, which lost 6 bases and 1 base, there was a span of 10 bases. The CDR3 reads CASSLTPSYEQYV. In DNA, the CDR3 is TGCGCCAGCAGTCTAACCCCTTCCTACGAGCAGTACGTC.

There are many counts of this clonotype. V and J are TRBV7-2 and TRBJ1-6; 7 nucleotides agree with TRBD1. CDR3 length equals 15 residues. Germline V gene sequence: CDR1 SGHTA, CDR2 FQGNSA. J was trimmed by 18 bases and V by 1 base; bases with no gene match: 15. CDR3 nucleotides: TGTGCCAGCAGCTTAGTCGGGAATTCCGGGACAGACCCCCACTTT. It yields the protein CASSLVGNSGTDPHF.

This clonotype was counted only a few times. The chain carries TRBV20-1 and TRBJ2-1; no firm D call. Deletions cut 8 bases from V and 3 bases from J, with 14 bases between. Germline CDR1 reads DFQATT; CDR2 reads SNEGSKA (reference sequence). CDR3 length: 13 residues. This CDR3 is CSFQVRIYNEQFF. CDR3 sequence (DNA): TGCAGTTTCCAGGTGCGGATCTACAATGAGCAGTTCTTC.

The CDR3 bases are TGTGCCAGCAGTTTATACGGATTTAGCAATCAGCCCCAGCATTTT. Protein product: CASSLYGFSNQPQHF. This chain joins TRBV12-3 or TRBV12-4 and TRBJ1-5; D gene ambiguous. V gave up 2 bases and J gave up 0 bases, with 8 bases separating them. The CDR3 loop spans 15 amino acids.

The chain has TRBV10-3 and TRBJ2-1, with TRBD1 identical over 8 bases. The germline gives CDR1 ENHRY, CDR2 SYGVKD. The CDR3 has 13 residues. The V segment lost 8 bases and the J segment 3 bases; nucleotides outside the gene matches: 3. CDR3 residues: CAIGTGNYNEQFF. Here the CDR3 DNA reads TGTGCCATCGGGACAGGTAACTACAATGAGCAGTTCTTC.

This clonotype was detected a few times. V gene TRBV3-1 combines with J gene TRBJ2-1; 9 nucleotides match TRBD2. The germline gives CDR1 LGHDT, CDR2 YNNKEL (reference sequence). V trimming: 0 bases; J trimming: 0 bases; junction bases outside the gene matches: 12. CDR3 size: 20 residues. Written as DNA, the CDR3 is TGTGCCAGCAGCCAAGAGTCGGGACTAGCTGCAATTAGCTCCTACAATGAGCAGTTCTTC. Encoded protein: CASSQESGLAAISSYNEQFF.